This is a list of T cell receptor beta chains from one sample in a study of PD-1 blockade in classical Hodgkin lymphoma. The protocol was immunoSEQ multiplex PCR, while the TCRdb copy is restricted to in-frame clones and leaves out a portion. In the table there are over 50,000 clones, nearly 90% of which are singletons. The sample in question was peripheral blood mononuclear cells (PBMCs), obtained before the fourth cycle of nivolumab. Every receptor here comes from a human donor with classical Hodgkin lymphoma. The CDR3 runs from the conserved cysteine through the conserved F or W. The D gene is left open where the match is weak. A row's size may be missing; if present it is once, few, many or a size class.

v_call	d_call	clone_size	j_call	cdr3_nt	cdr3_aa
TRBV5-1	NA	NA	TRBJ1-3	TGCGCCAGCAGCTTGGAGGCCAGGGGATCTGGAAACACCATATATTTT	CASSLEARGSGNTIYF
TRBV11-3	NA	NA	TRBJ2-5	TGTGCCAGCAGCCGTACAGGACAGAACCAAGAGACCCAGTACTTC	CASSRTGQNQETQYF
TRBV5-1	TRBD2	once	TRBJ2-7	TGCGCCAGCAGCTTGGAATGGGGCGGGGGTGCCTACGAGCAGTACTTC	CASSLEWGGGAYEQYF
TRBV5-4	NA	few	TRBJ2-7	TGTGCCAGCAGCTTGGATAGGGTGTCCTACGAGCAGTACTTC	CASSLDRVSYEQYF
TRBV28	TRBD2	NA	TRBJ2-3	TGTGCCAGCAGAATAGCGGGCCTAAGCACAGATACGCAGTATTTT	CASRIAGLSTDTQYF
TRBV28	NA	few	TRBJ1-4	TGTGCCAGCAGGTTCAGCCCAAATGAAAAACTGTTTTTT	CASRFSPNEKLFF
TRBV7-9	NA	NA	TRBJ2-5	TGTGCCAGCCACCCATCTGGGGGGGCAGAGACCCAGTACTTC	CASHPSGGAETQYF
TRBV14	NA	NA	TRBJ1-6	TGTGCCAGCAGCCAAGGGCGACAGGTCTGGAATTCACCCCTCCACTTT	CASSQGRQVWNSPLHF
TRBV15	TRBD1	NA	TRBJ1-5	TGTGCCACCAGTAGACAGGGGTCGAGGCAGCCCCAGCATTTT	CATSRQGSRQPQHF
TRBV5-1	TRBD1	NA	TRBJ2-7	TGCGCCAGCAGCCAGGAAGGACAGGGCGAGCAGTACTTC	CASSQEGQGEQYF
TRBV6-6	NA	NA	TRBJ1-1	TGTGCCACAGGGGACTGGGGCACTGAAGCTTTCTTT	CATGDWGTEAFF
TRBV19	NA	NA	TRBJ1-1	TGTGCCAGTAGTGAGGCCTGGAGAGCTTTCTTT	CASSEAWRAFF
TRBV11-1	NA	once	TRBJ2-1	TGTGCCAGCAGCCCGCCTGGAGGTGAGCAGTTCTTC	CASSPPGGEQFF
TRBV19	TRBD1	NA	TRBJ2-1	TGTGCCAGTAGTATAGATGGACAGGGATACAATGAGCAGTTCTTC	CASSIDGQGYNEQFF
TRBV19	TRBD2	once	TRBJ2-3	TGTGCCAGTAGTGTTAGCGGGGGCACAGATACGCAGTATTTT	CASSVSGGTDTQYF
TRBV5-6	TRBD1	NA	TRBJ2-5	TGTGCCAGCAGCAAGGGACAGTTCCAAGAGACCCAGTACTTC	CASSKGQFQETQYF
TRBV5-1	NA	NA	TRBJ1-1	TGCGCCAGCAGTTTTGGGGGGAACACTGAAGCTTTCTTT	CASSFGGNTEAFF
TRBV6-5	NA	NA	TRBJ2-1	TGTGCCAGCAGTTACTCGGGGCCCCCCTACAATGAGCAGTTCTTC	CASSYSGPPYNEQFF
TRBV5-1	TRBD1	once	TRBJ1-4	TGCGCCAGCAGCGGACAGGGAGGAGAAAAACTGTTTTTT	CASSGQGGEKLFF
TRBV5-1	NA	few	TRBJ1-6	TGCGCCAGCAGCTCGGACGATTCACCCCTCCACTTT	CASSSDDSPLHF
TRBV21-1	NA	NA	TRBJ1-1	TGTGCCAGCAGCAGCTTCGACAGGGGGATTGGAGGAAGGGCTGAAGCTTTCTTT	CASSSFDRGIGGRAEAFF
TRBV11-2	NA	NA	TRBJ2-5	TGTGCCAGCAGCTTAGGATTTCGAGAGACCCAGTACTTC	CASSLGFRETQYF
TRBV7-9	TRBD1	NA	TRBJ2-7	TGTGCCAGCTGGGCACTAGAGGGGGCCGAGCAGTACTTC	CASWALEGAEQYF